This is a list of T cell receptor beta chains from one sample in a study of T cell responses to AZD1222 COVID-19 vaccine. Some clones are missing from TCRdb's copy, which holds only in-frame ones; the method was immunoSEQ multiplex PCR. This table has approximately 170,000 clones, 75% to 90% appearing once. The sequencing used peripheral blood, collected on day 0 of AZD1222 vaccination. These receptors were collected from an adult in good health. The CDR3 runs from the conserved cysteine through the conserved F or W. D genes are given only for firm matches. Where a row states a size, it is once, few, many or the class of an expanded clone; other rows omit it.

CDR3aa: CASSPPTSGGLGGANVLTF
CDR3nt: TGTGCCAGCAGCCCACCGACTAGCGGGGGTTTAGGGGGGGCCAACGTCCTGACTTTC
d_gene: TRBD2
abundance: .
j_gene: TRBJ2-6
v_gene: TRBV11-2

CDR3aa: CASRSRRLAGFNEQYF
CDR3nt: TGTGCCAGCAGATCCCGTCGACTAGCGGGGTTCAACGAGCAGTACTTC
d_gene: TRBD2
abundance: .
j_gene: TRBJ2-7
v_gene: TRBV28

CDR3aa: CASTLRFANEKLFF
CDR3nt: TGTGCCAGCACCCTGCGGTTCGCTAATGAAAAACTGTTTTTT
d_gene: .
abundance: .
j_gene: TRBJ1-4
v_gene: TRBV6-5

CDR3aa: CASSWDRVNTEAFF
CDR3nt: TGTGCCAGCAGCTGGGACAGGGTGAACACTGAAGCTTTCTTT
d_gene: TRBD1
abundance: .
j_gene: TRBJ1-1
v_gene: TRBV11-2

CDR3aa: CASSILAGGPESLYQETQYF
CDR3nt: TGTGCCAGCTCAATACTAGCGGGGGGCCCCGAGTCGTTGTACCAAGAGACCCAGTACTTC
d_gene: TRBD2
abundance: .
j_gene: TRBJ2-5
v_gene: TRBV19

CDR3aa: CASSPRTGYEKLFF
CDR3nt: TGCGCCAGCAGCCCAAGGACAGGGTATGAAAAACTGTTTTTT
d_gene: TRBD1
abundance: .
j_gene: TRBJ1-4
v_gene: TRBV5-1

CDR3aa: CASSRSGGVSYGYTF
CDR3nt: TGTGCCAGCAGCCGGTCCGGGGGTGTATCGTATGGCTACACCTTC
d_gene: .
abundance: .
j_gene: TRBJ1-2
v_gene: TRBV3-1/TRBV3-2

CDR3aa: CASSLAGGRTDTQYF
CDR3nt: TGCGCCAGCAGCTTGGCAGGGGGCCGCACAGATACGCAGTATTTT
d_gene: TRBD1
abundance: .
j_gene: TRBJ2-3
v_gene: TRBV5-1

CDR3aa: CASSQDGQGGYTF
CDR3nt: TGTGCCAGCAGCCAAGACGGTCAGGGTGGCTACACCTTC
d_gene: .
abundance: once
j_gene: TRBJ1-2
v_gene: TRBV3-1/TRBV3-2

CDR3aa: CASMDRVNSPLHF
CDR3nt: TGTGCCAGCATGGACAGGGTCAATTCACCCCTCCACTTT
d_gene: TRBD1
abundance: .
j_gene: TRBJ1-6
v_gene: TRBV12-3/TRBV12-4

CDR3aa: CASSLALRPTNEQFF
CDR3nt: TGTGCCAGCAGCTTGGCATTAAGACCGACGAATGAGCAGTTCTTC
d_gene: .
abundance: once
j_gene: TRBJ2-1
v_gene: TRBV5-7

CDR3aa: CASSLGGTLTGDYGYTF
CDR3nt: TGTGCCAGCAGCTTAGGAGGAACTCTGACAGGGGACTATGGCTACACCTTC
d_gene: TRBD1
abundance: .
j_gene: TRBJ1-2
v_gene: TRBV7-9

CDR3aa: CASSAGQGADTQYF
CDR3nt: TGTGCCAGCAGCGCAGGACAGGGGGCAGATACGCAGTATTTT
d_gene: TRBD1
abundance: .
j_gene: TRBJ2-3
v_gene: TRBV9

CDR3aa: CASSRDRGQNEQYF
CDR3nt: TGCGCCAGCAGCCGGGACAGGGGGCAGAACGAGCAGTACTTC
d_gene: TRBD1
abundance: once
j_gene: TRBJ2-7
v_gene: TRBV5-1

CDR3aa: CASSLAPKRQGLSGNTIYF
CDR3nt: TGTGCCAGCAGCTTAGCGCCCAAGCGCCAGGGGCTTTCTGGAAACACCATATATTTT
d_gene: .
abundance: .
j_gene: TRBJ1-3
v_gene: TRBV7-9

CDR3aa: CARSLATPPSQKKSSYEQYF
CDR3nt: TGTGCCAGAAGCCTAGCAACGCCCCCTTCGCAGAAAAAAAGCTCCTACGAGCAGTACTTC
d_gene: .
abundance: .
j_gene: TRBJ2-7
v_gene: TRBV5-3

CDR3aa: CAWSVRLAGGPSTDTQYF
CDR3nt: TGTGCCTGGAGTGTACGCCTAGCGGGGGGGCCCAGCACAGATACGCAGTATTTT
d_gene: TRBD2
abundance: once
j_gene: TRBJ2-3
v_gene: TRBV30

CDR3aa: CATSTTHTDTQYF
CDR3nt: TGTGCCACCAGCACTACCCACACAGATACGCAGTATTTT
d_gene: .
abundance: .
j_gene: TRBJ2-3
v_gene: TRBV15

CDR3aa: CASSQDREETQYF
CDR3nt: TGCGCCAGCAGCCAAGATCGGGAGGAGACCCAGTACTTC
d_gene: .
abundance: .
j_gene: TRBJ2-5
v_gene: TRBV4-1

CDR3aa: CASSLARLESAGYTF
CDR3nt: TGTGCCAGCAGCTTGGCTCGCCTGGAATCGGCGGGCTACACCTTC
d_gene: .
abundance: .
j_gene: TRBJ1-2
v_gene: TRBV5-6

CDR3aa: CASSFWGQGPPYEQYF
CDR3nt: TGTGCCAGCAGTTTCTGGGGACAGGGGCCACCCTACGAGCAGTACTTC
d_gene: TRBD1
abundance: .
j_gene: TRBJ2-7
v_gene: TRBV27

CDR3aa: CAQWHVEGHRGYTF
CDR3nt: TGTGCCCAATGGCACGTTGAGGGACACCGTGGCTACACCTTC
d_gene: .
abundance: .
j_gene: TRBJ1-2
v_gene: TRBV2

CDR3aa: CASRTYGGYTF
CDR3nt: TGTGCCAGCAGGACATACGGAGGCTACACCTTC
d_gene: .
abundance: .
j_gene: TRBJ1-2
v_gene: TRBV19

CDR3aa: CASSPGQRSQYF
CDR3nt: TGTGCCAGCAGTCCAGGACAGCGGTCGCAGTATTTT
d_gene: .
abundance: .
j_gene: TRBJ2-3
v_gene: TRBV12-3/TRBV12-4

CDR3aa: CASSDRRGPTDTQYF
CDR3nt: TGTGCCAGCAGTGATAGAAGGGGCCCTACAGATACGCAGTATTTT
d_gene: .
abundance: .
j_gene: TRBJ2-3
v_gene: TRBV6-1

CDR3aa: CASSHSGGSNTGELFF
CDR3nt: TGCGCCAGCAGCCATAGCGGGGGGTCGAACACCGGGGAGCTGTTTTTT
d_gene: TRBD2
abundance: .
j_gene: TRBJ2-2
v_gene: TRBV5-1

CDR3aa: CASSSTSGSNEQFF
CDR3nt: TGCGCCAGCAGCTCGACTAGCGGGTCCAATGAGCAGTTCTTC
d_gene: TRBD2
abundance: once
j_gene: TRBJ2-1
v_gene: TRBV5-1

CDR3aa: CASSDGQATANYGYTF
CDR3nt: TGCGCCAGCAGCGACGGACAAGCGACAGCTAACTATGGCTACACCTTC
d_gene: .
abundance: .
j_gene: TRBJ1-2
v_gene: TRBV5-1

CDR3aa: CASSEEFGTETEAFF
CDR3nt: TGTGCCAGCAGTGAAGAATTTGGGACAGAGACTGAAGCTTTCTTT
d_gene: TRBD1
abundance: few
j_gene: TRBJ1-1
v_gene: TRBV6-1